The next 26 T cell receptor beta chains were all read from a single sample in a study of CD8+CD57+ T cells in acquired aplastic anemia. By flow cytometry, patients selected for sequencing had shown an expansion of CD8+CD57+ cells. Genomic DNA templated the TCR beta VDJ and CDR3 profiling. TCRdb passed the reads through MiXCR, listing each CDR3 protein once. The table has just over 450,000 distinct CDR3 sequences, less than 35% seen once. Material: sorted CD4+, CD8+, or CD8+CD57+ T cells (not recorded which) from PBMCs. The receptors here all came from a human donor with aplastic anemia.

This clonotype was recorded a few times. The rearrangement uses TRBV20-1 and TRBJ2-5; D possibly corresponds to TRBD1 (6 bases). CDR1 and CDR2 (germline): DFQATT, SNEGSKA (reference sequence). Trimming took 3 bases from V and 0 from J, leaving 14 bases between them. The CDR3 spans 15 residues. The CDR3 region is CSASGQSTHQETQYF. The DNA of the CDR3 is TGCAGTGCTAGCGGACAGAGTACGCACCAAGAGACCCAGTACTTC.

This clonotype was counted between two and nine times. V and J are TRBV7-9 and TRBJ1-1; D is uncertain. Per germline, CDR1 SEHNR and CDR2 FQNEAQ (reference sequence). CDR3 length equals 15 residues. Trimming removed 5 bases from V and 5 bases from J, with 18 bases in between. The CDR3 spells CASSLGRGDGTEAFF. The CDR3 DNA reads as TGTGCCAGCAGCCTAGGACGGGGTGACGGGACTGAAGCTTTCTTT. Using reference TRBV7-9 and TRBJ1-1 for the parts outside the CDR3, the full variable domain is DTGVSQNPRHKITKRGQNVTFRCDPISEHNRLYWYRQTLGQGPEFLTYFQNEAQLEKSRLLSDRFSAERPKGSFSTLEIQRTEQGDSAMYLCASSLGRGDGTEAFFGQGTRLTVV.

This clonotype was picked up a small number of times. The chain is built from TRBV5-1 and TRBJ1-1; D may be TRBD1 (5 bases). The CDR3 is 13 amino acids. Trimming took 4 bases from V and 3 from J, leaving 10 bases between them. The V gene's germline CDR1 is SGHRS and CDR2 YFSETQ. The CDR3 region has the DNA TGCGCCAGCAGCCGATCACAGGACACTGAAGCTTTCTTT. The encoded protein is CASSRSQDTEAFF.

Concerning this clonotype: This CDR3 fails to terminate in the conserved phenylalanine or tryptophan, so it likely reflects a read error. Because the CDR3's place on the DNA is in doubt, the DNA is left out and the CDR3 is given as listed by TCRdb. This rearrangement joins TRBV2 to TRBJ1-6. Germline CDR1 and CDR2: SNHLY and FYNNEI. The CDR3 has 9 residues if both end residues are counted. CDR3 residues: CATGARTSG.

This clonotype came up a few times. This chain connects TRBV5-1 to TRBJ2-3, with no clear D. Trimming removed 2 bases at V and 2 bases at J, with 6 bases between. Germline-derived CDR1 and CDR2 are SGHRS and YFSETQ. CDR3 length: 13 residues. CDR3 DNA: TGCGCCAGCAGCTTCGATCTCACAGATACGCAGTATTTT. It yields the protein CASSFDLTDTQYF.

At least ten counts were recorded for this clonotype. The chain couples TRBV20-1 to TRBJ1-3; TRBD1 agrees at 7 bases. The germline V gene has CDR1 DFQATT and CDR2 SNEGSKA (reference sequence). The CDR3 covers 17 residues. V gave up 0 bases and J gave up 7 bases; unmatched junction bases: 15. The CDR3 protein is CSARDALRQGMGNTIYF. The CDR3, as DNA: TGCAGTGCTAGAGATGCCCTAAGACAGGGAATGGGGAACACCATATATTTT.

This clonotype was seen only a few times. The chain combines TRBV5-8 with TRBJ2-2, with D perhaps matching TRBD2 (5 bases). Germline CDR1 SGHTS, CDR2 YDEGEE. CDR3 length: 13 residues. V was shortened by 4 bases and J by 4 bases, with 8 bases between the two germline ends. The CDR3 region has the DNA TGTGCCAGCAGCAATCGGGGCACCGGGGAGCTGTTTTTT. This sequence encodes CASSNRGTGELFF.

The chain is built from TRBV9 and TRBJ1-1; D is unresolved. Germline CDR1 and CDR2: SGDLS and YYNGEE. This CDR3 is 13 amino acids long. V was shortened by 0 bases and J by 3 bases, with 6 bases between the two germline ends. CDR3 loop: CASSVVRYTEAFF. The CDR3 DNA sequence: TGTGCCAGCAGCGTAGTCAGGTACACTGAAGCTTTCTTT.

The J gene is TRBJ1-1, the V gene TRBV20-1, with 7 bases that match TRBD1. Germline assignment: CDR1 DFQATT and CDR2 SNEGSKA (reference sequence). The CDR3 has 13 amino acids. V lost 2 bases, J lost 4 bases, and 4 bases stayed unmatched. For the CDR3, the DNA is TGCAGTGCTAGATGGCAGGGGGGCACTGAAGCTTTCTTT. This codes for CSARWQGGTEAFF.

For this clonotype: Given a much more abundant clone one base away, this may be a read error. The final CDR3 position lacks the conserved phenylalanine or tryptophan, pointing to a likely read error. J is TRBJ2-7 and V is TRBV20-1; the match to TRBD2 covers 9 bases. V gave up 3 bases and J gave up 5 bases; unmatched junction bases: 8. Germline CDR1 is DFQATT and CDR2 is SNEGSKA (reference sequence). CDR3 length: 14 amino acids. Written as DNA, the CDR3 is TGCAGTGCTAGTTCTTCTAGCGGGACTCACGAGCAGTACCTC. Amino acid sequence: CSASSSSGTHEQYL.

The chain recombines TRBV15 with TRBJ2-7; D could derive from TRBD1 or TRBD2 (5 bases each). CDR3 length: 16 residues. V lost 3 bases to trimming and J lost 7 bases, with 22 bases between them. Germline-derived CDR1 and CDR2 are LNHNV and YYDKDF (reference sequence). The DNA for the CDR3 is TGTGCCACCAGCAGTTACTCGGGACCGCCCGGCGGGGAGCAGTACTTC. It codes for CATSSYSGPPGGEQYF.

This clonotype has a count of ten or more. The chain couples TRBV2 to TRBJ1-1; the match to TRBD1 covers 8 bases. CDR1 is SNHLY, CDR2 FYNNEI, per germline. There are 12 residues in the CDR3. Unmatched junction bases numbered 6, after V lost 6 bases and J lost 9 bases. CDR3 bases: TGTGCCAGCAGCGGACAGGGACCTCAAGCTTTCTTT. Translating it yields CASSGQGPQAFF.

This clonotype was seen more than once but under ten times. This chain links TRBV2 with TRBJ2-7; 8 nucleotides agree with TRBD1. The V and J ends lost 5 bases and 3 bases, in that order; junction bases with no gene match: 9. Germline V gene lookup returns CDR1 SNHLY and CDR2 FYNNEI. The CDR3 runs 15 residues. Here the CDR3 reads CASSLGTGMGYEQYF. Written as DNA, the CDR3 is TGTGCCAGCAGTTTAGGGACAGGTATGGGCTACGAGCAGTACTTC.

In regard to this clonotype: A much larger clone lies one base from this, so it may be a read error. Because the CDR3 is missing its conserved closing phenylalanine or tryptophan, this is likely a read error. The chain employs TRBV7-2 and TRBJ2-7, with TRBD2 matching over 8 bases. V was pared by 1 base and J by 0 bases, with 2 bases of the junction left unmatched. Germline CDR1 is SGHTA and CDR2 is FQGNSA. There are 15 residues in the CDR3. In DNA form, the CDR3 reads TGTGCCAGCAGCTTAGTAGCGGGGTTCTCCTACGAGCAGTACCTC. This translates into CASSLVAGFSYEQYL.

A few counts support this clonotype. The chain recombines TRBV11-3 with TRBJ2-5, with TRBD2 identical over 13 bases. The CDR3 is 17 residues long. J gave up 2 bases and V 1 base, and 4 bases lay outside the gene matches. Germline V gene data show CDR1 as SGHNT and CDR2 as YENEEA. The CDR3 coding sequence is TGTGCCAGCAGCTTAGGGACTAGCGGGAGCGGGCAAGAGACCCAGTACTTC. Translation: CASSLGTSGSGQETQYF.

This clonotype was detected ten times or more. This CDR3 reads CASSLDPDTQYF. Written as DNA, the CDR3 is TGTGCCAGCAGCTTAGATCCAGATACGCAGTATTTT. The chain links TRBV7-9 to TRBJ2-3; D is uncertain. There are 12 residues in the CDR3. Trimming shortened V by 1 base and J by 4 bases, and 3 bases separated the two germline ends. Germline V gene data show CDR1 as SEHNR and CDR2 as FQNEAQ (reference sequence).

This chain uses TRBV13 with TRBJ2-1; 12 bases align to TRBD2. V trimming: 1 base; J trimming: 2 bases; junction bases outside the gene matches: 9. Germline loops: CDR1 PRHDT, CDR2 FYEKMQ (reference sequence). This CDR3 has 19 amino acids. The CDR3: CASSLVGLAGGSPYNEQFF. CDR3 nucleotides: TGTGCCAGCAGCTTAGTAGGGCTAGCGGGGGGGAGCCCCTACAATGAGCAGTTCTTC.

V gene TRBV6-1 combines with J gene TRBJ1-6; D is ambiguous. Germline CDR1 is MNHNS and CDR2 is SASEGT. With 6 bases removed from V and 0 bases from J, the gap between germline ends came to 12 bases. This CDR3 is 16 amino acids long. CDR3 region: CASSKTVDSYNSPLHF. Written as DNA, the CDR3 is TGTGCCAGCAGCAAAACAGTGGACTCCTATAATTCACCCCTCCACTTT.

The chain joins TRBV20-1 to TRBJ2-5; 7 bases align to TRBD1. J lost 1 base, V lost 6 bases, and 5 bases had no gene match. The CDR3 length is 13 residues. The germline gives CDR1 DFQATT, CDR2 SNEGSKA (reference sequence). In DNA, the CDR3 is TGCAGTGCCGAGGACAGGAGCCAAGAGACCCAGTACTTC. It yields the protein CSAEDRSQETQYF.

The chain recombines TRBV7-2 with TRBJ2-7; tentatively, D is TRBD1 (7 bases). Per the germline V gene, CDR1 is SGHTA and CDR2 is FQGNSA. The V gene lost 5 bases and the J gene lost 3 bases, with 11 bases spanning the gap. This CDR3 spans 13 amino acids. CDR3 in amino acids: CASSPRGDYEQYF. Here the CDR3 DNA reads TGTGCCAGCAGCCCCAGGGGGGACTACGAGCAGTACTTC.

Many counts were recorded for this clonotype. This chain connects TRBV6-4 to TRBJ1-6, with 7 bases matching TRBD1. The CDR3 is 14 amino acids. Trimming took 5 bases from V and 8 from J; bases not matched to a gene: 6. Germline-derived CDR1 and CDR2 are MRHNA and SNTAGT. DNA of the CDR3: TGTGCCAGCAGTCCGACAGGGCTTGATTCACCCCTCCACTTT. Translating it yields CASSPTGLDSPLHF.

This clonotype showed up just a few times. The V gene is TRBV7-2, the J gene TRBJ1-1, with D possibly TRBD1 on 6 matching bases. Germline V gives CDR1 SGHTA, CDR2 FQGNSA. Trimming left V 8 bases short and J 4 bases short, with 17 bases between. There are 14 residues in the CDR3. The CDR3 is CASDRVQGSTEAFF. Written as DNA, the CDR3 is TGTGCCAGCGACCGGGTCCAGGGGTCCACTGAAGCTTTCTTT.

This clonotype turned up a few times. A read error may account for a junction end that differs from germline. The genes are TRBV7-2 and TRBJ1-4; 10 positions agree with TRBD1. The CDR3 spans 14 residues. CDR1 and CDR2 from the germline V gene are SGHTA and FQGNSA. CDR3 loop: CASQRGTGDEKLFF. DNA of the CDR3: TGCGCCAGCCAACGAGGGACAGGGGATGAAAAACTGTTTTTT.

V and J are TRBV24-1 and TRBJ2-7; 13 nucleotides match TRBD2. CDR1 is KGHDR, CDR2 SFDVKD, per germline. This CDR3 is 15 amino acids long. Losses at the gene ends were 5 bases for V and 6 bases for J; bases not matched to a gene: 6. Here the CDR3 DNA reads TGTGCCACCAGTGTCGGACTAGCGGGAGTGGGCGAGCAGTACTTC. Protein sequence: CATSVGLAGVGEQYF.

The V and J genes are TRBV12-5 and TRBJ2-2, with no clear D. Trimming pared 5 bases from V and 3 bases from J, leaving 7 bases between. The germline gives CDR1 LGHNT, CDR2 FRNRAP. The CDR3 has 13 residues. For the CDR3, the DNA is TGTGCTAGTGGTCCGCCGGACACCGGGGAGCTGTTTTTT. Translation: CASGPPDTGELFF. The full variable domain, its missing parts supplied by reference TRBV12-5 and TRBJ2-2, is DARVTQTPRHKVTEMGQEVTMRCQPILGHNTVFWYRQTMMQGLELLAYFRNRAPLDDSGMPKDRFSAEMPDATLATLKIQPSEPRDSAVYFCASGPPDTGELFFGEGSRLTVL.

This clonotype was observed at least ten times. The genes are TRBV25-1 and TRBJ1-3; D is possibly TRBD1 (5 bases). Deletions cut 2 bases from V and 4 bases from J, with 9 bases between. Germline-derived CDR1 and CDR2 are MGHDK and SYGVNS. The CDR3 sequence is 14 residues long. Written as DNA, the CDR3 is TGTGCCAGCAGTGAAGCAGGGTCCGGAAACACCATATATTTT. Its protein is CASSEAGSGNTIYF. Looking up the rest from reference TRBV25-1 and TRBJ1-3 gives the full variable domain: EADIYQTPRYLVIGTGKKITLECSQTMGHDKMYWYQQDPGMELHLIHYSYGVNSTEKGDLSSESTVSRIRTEHFPLTLESARPSHTSQYLCASSEAGSGNTIYFGEGSWLTVV.